One sample yielded the 32 T cell receptor beta chains listed below, sequenced in a study of blood T cell repertoires in COVID-19. The table came from immunoSEQ multiplex PCR; TCRdb's copy has only in-frame clones and leaves some out. The table has about 84,000 clones, 90% to 95% seen once. Sample: peripheral blood. The receptors shown here come from a human donor with active COVID-19. The donor label of this sample is uncertain.

The chain has TRBV7-7 and TRBJ2-7; D possibly corresponds to TRBD1 (6 bases). The CDR3 consists of 13 residues. V was pared by 6 bases and J by 5 bases, with 14 bases between. CDR1 is SSHAT, CDR2 FNYEAQ, per germline (reference sequence). The chain's CDR3 is CASSTGSGDEQYF. CDR3 DNA: TGTGCCAGCAGTACAGGGTCTGGGGACGAGCAGTACTTC.

This chain uses TRBV24-1 with TRBJ2-7; 7 positions match TRBD2. The CDR3 consists of 15 residues. Germline values: CDR1 KGHDR, CDR2 SFDVKD. The V and J ends lost 2 bases and 4 bases, in that order; junction bases with no gene match: 7. This CDR3 is CATSDSGSGRYEQYF. DNA of the CDR3: TGTGCCACCAGTGATTCGGGTAGCGGGCGTTACGAGCAGTACTTC.

The J gene is TRBJ1-1, the V gene TRBV6-5; no clear D gene. Deletions cut 6 bases from V and 1 base from J, with 9 bases between. Germline values: CDR1 MNHEY, CDR2 SVGAGI. The CDR3 loop spans 13 amino acids. The CDR3 DNA sequence: TGTGCCAGCAGACGCGGGCGGAACACTGAAGCTTTCTTT. Translating gives CASRRGRNTEAFF.

This sequence joins TRBV6-5 and TRBJ1-2; D is uncertain. Germline CDR1 and CDR2: MNHEY and SVGAGI. Deletions cut 2 bases from V and 8 bases from J, with 6 bases between. The CDR3 is 11 residues long. The CDR3 DNA reads TGTGCCAGCAGTTACGAGGGAGGCTACACCTTC. Translated: CASSYEGGYTF.

The V gene is TRBV5-1, the J gene TRBJ2-5; TRBD2 matches 9 bases. V dropped 5 bases and J dropped 1; count of bases not matched to a gene: 3. Germline CDR1 SGHRS, CDR2 YFSETQ. There are 14 residues in the CDR3. The CDR3 bases are TGCGCCAGCAGAGAAGCGGGGGGCCAAGAGACCCAGTACTTC. Its protein product is CASREAGGQETQYF.

The chain employs TRBV6-1 and TRBJ1-3, with 7 bases matching TRBD1. CDR1 and CDR2 from the germline V gene are MNHNS and SASEGT. V was pared by 2 bases and J by 2 bases, with 3 bases of the junction left unmatched. CDR3 length: 15 amino acids. Here the CDR3 reads CASSESGQPGNTIYF. The DNA of the CDR3 is TGTGCCAGCAGTGAATCGGGACAGCCTGGAAACACCATATATTTT.

This clone has a single count. The CDR3 coding sequence is TGTGCCAGTAGTAGACTAGCGGGAGGCTACGAGCAGTACTTC. This gives the protein CASSRLAGGYEQYF. The chain recombines TRBV19 with TRBJ2-7; 13 bases fit TRBD2. Losses at the gene ends were 4 bases for V and 3 bases for J; bases not matched to a gene: 0. Germline assignment: CDR1 LNHDA and CDR2 SQIVND (reference sequence). The CDR3 length is 14 residues.

This clone was found once. This rearrangement joins TRBV5-1 to TRBJ1-1; the match to TRBD1 covers 7 bases. J was trimmed by 5 bases and V by 3 bases; bases with no gene match: 10. The germline V gene encodes CDR1 SGHRS and CDR2 YFSETQ. This CDR3 has 15 residues. In DNA form, the CDR3 reads TGCGCCAGCAGCTCGACAGGGTCGACGAGAACTGAAGCTTTCTTT. This gives the protein CASSSTGSTRTEAFF.

This clone showed up just once. The V gene is TRBV7-2, the J gene TRBJ2-3; D remains ambiguous. V was pared by 5 bases and J by 0 bases, with 3 bases between. The CDR3 is 12 residues long. Germline CDR1 SGHTA, CDR2 FQGNSA. DNA for the CDR3: TGTGCCAGCAGCCCAAGCACAGATACGCAGTATTTT. Translating it yields CASSPSTDTQYF. Supplemented by reference TRBV7-2 and TRBJ2-3, the full variable domain reads GAGVSQSPSNKVTEKGKDVELRCDPISGHTALYWYRQSLGQGLEFLIYFQGNSAPDKSGLPSDRFSAERTGGSVSTLTIQRTQQEDSAVYLCASSPSTDTQYFGPGTRLTVL.

The rearrangement joins TRBV5-5 to TRBJ2-3; the match to TRBD1 covers 8 bases. Germline V gene data show CDR1 as SGHKS and CDR2 as YYEKEE (reference sequence). There are 16 residues in the CDR3. The ends lost 0 bases at V and 5 bases at J; junction bases unmatched: 8. CDR3: CASSLAGQGPRDTQYF. The CDR3 DNA reads as TGTGCCAGCAGCTTGGCTGGACAGGGCCCCCGAGATACGCAGTATTTT.

This clone was seen a single time. The rearrangement links TRBV5-1 to TRBJ1-2, with a weak D call TRBD1 (6 bases). CDR1 and CDR2 from the germline V gene are SGHRS and YFSETQ. The CDR3 runs 15 residues. The germline V and J ends were trimmed by 5 bases and 4 bases, with 18 bases remaining between them. The CDR3 coding sequence is TGCGCCAGCAGTTCAATCGGGGGGCCCGGCTATGGCTACACCTTC. Amino acid sequence: CASSSIGGPGYGYTF.

J is TRBJ2-2 and V is TRBV6-2 or TRBV6-3; D perhaps matches TRBD2 (5 bases). Germline assignment: CDR1 MNHEY and CDR2 SVGEGT. The ends were cut back, 6 bases at V and 0 bases at J, with 11 bases in the middle. The CDR3 consists of 15 residues. CDR3 DNA: TGTGCCAGCAGCCCCCGAGGGTCGAACACCGGGGAGCTGTTTTTT. Protein sequence: CASSPRGSNTGELFF.

J is TRBJ1-1 and V is TRBV11-1, with 9 bases identical to TRBD1. Germline CDR1 is SGHAT and CDR2 is FQDESV (reference sequence). V lost 4 bases, J lost 5 bases, and 8 bases stayed unmatched. This CDR3 is built from 15 residues. CDR3 DNA sequence: TGTGCCAGCAGCTCCAAGGACAGGGGAGGGACTGAAGCTTTCTTT. It encodes CASSSKDRGGTEAFF.

V usage is TRBV5-4 and J usage is TRBJ2-2, with 11 bases that match TRBD2. In germline, CDR1 is SGHNT, CDR2 YYREEE (reference sequence). CDR3 size: 16 residues. Losses at the gene ends were 2 bases for V and 3 bases for J; bases not matched to a gene: 3. CDR3 in DNA: TGTGCCAGCAGCTTACTAGCGGGGGACTACACCGGGGAGCTGTTTTTT. Its protein product is CASSLLAGDYTGELFF.

The chain has TRBV5-6 and TRBJ1-1; 7 bases fit TRBD1. Germline trimming cut 3 bases from V and 5 bases from J; bases unmatched to any gene: 4. Germline CDR1 is SGHDT and CDR2 is YYEEEE. The CDR3 is 13 residues long. This chain's CDR3 is CASSWTGTTEAFF. CDR3 nucleotide sequence: TGTGCCAGCAGCTGGACAGGAACTACTGAAGCTTTCTTT.

The chain links TRBV23-1 to TRBJ1-1; D possibly corresponds to TRBD1 (6 bases). TRBV23-1 falls under the ORF class, with uncertain function. The CDR3 totals 14 residues. Trimming took 4 bases from V and 6 from J, leaving 15 bases between them. The CDR3 DNA reads as TGCGCCAGCAGTCCAAGGGGGAGAGGGGCTGAAGCTTTCTTT. Translation: CASSPRGRGAEAFF.

V is TRBV7-2 and J is TRBJ2-1; D is undetermined. The germline gives CDR1 SGHTA, CDR2 FQGNSA. The CDR3 consists of 14 residues. Trimming removed 1 base at V and 5 bases at J, with 9 bases between. Here the CDR3 DNA reads TGTGCCAGCAGCTTAGGGGCCTGGGACAATGAGCAGTTCTTC. Translation: CASSLGAWDNEQFF.

This sequence joins TRBV9 and TRBJ2-1, with TRBD2 matching over 7 bases. CDR3 length: 15 amino acids. Losses at the gene ends were 4 bases for V and 3 bases for J; bases not matched to a gene: 7. The V gene's germline CDR1 is SGDLS and CDR2 YYNGEE. CDR3 in DNA: TGTGCCAGCAGCCCGACTAGCACGCGCTACAATGAGCAGTTCTTC. Translated: CASSPTSTRYNEQFF.

This clone was seen a single time. This sequence joins TRBV14 and TRBJ1-2; no clear D. The length of the CDR3 is 14 residues. V was shortened by 0 bases and J by 4 bases, with 9 bases between the two germline ends. Germline CDR1 is SGHDN and CDR2 is FVKESK. The CDR3 nucleotides are TGTGCCAGCAGCCAAGATGACATTCCCTATGGCTACACCTTC. Protein sequence: CASSQDDIPYGYTF.

The V gene is TRBV28, the J gene TRBJ2-1; 8 bases line up with TRBD2. The CDR3 consists of 15 residues. Looked up from germline, CDR1 is MDHEN and CDR2 is SYDVKM. V lost 4 bases to trimming and J lost 8 bases; unmatched junction nucleotides: 10. The DNA of the CDR3 is TGTGCCAGCAGTTCCCGGGAGGGGGTTACGGATGAGCAGTTCTTC. The encoded protein is CASSSREGVTDEQFF.

V is TRBV7-9 and J is TRBJ2-7, with 8 nucleotides matching TRBD1. CDR3 length: 14 amino acids. V trimming: 4 bases; J trimming: 4 bases; junction bases outside the gene matches: 6. The germline gives CDR1 SEHNR, CDR2 FQNEAQ (reference sequence). CDR3 residues: CASSSDREIYEQYF. Here the CDR3 DNA reads TGTGCCAGCAGCTCGGACAGGGAAATATACGAGCAGTACTTC.

V gene TRBV10-3 combines with J gene TRBJ2-7; D possibly corresponds to TRBD1 (6 bases). This CDR3 is built from 14 residues. Germline V gene data show CDR1 as ENHRY and CDR2 as SYGVKD. V lost 2 bases and J 5 bases, leaving 13 bases between the germline ends. Here the CDR3 reads CAISETGSFNEQYF. CDR3 nucleotides: TGTGCCATCAGTGAGACAGGGAGTTTCAACGAGCAGTACTTC.

The chain is built from TRBV24-1 and TRBJ2-1, with 13 bases fitting TRBD2. Germline-derived CDR1 and CDR2 are KGHDR and SFDVKD. With 4 bases clipped from V and 4 bases from J, the junction kept 12 bases outside the gene matches. The CDR3 has 19 residues. CDR3: CATSDTGTSGTMGYNEQFF. CDR3 bases: TGTGCCACCAGTGACACCGGGACTAGCGGGACAATGGGTTACAATGAGCAGTTCTTC.

This chain uses TRBV7-9 with TRBJ2-7, with TRBD1 matching over 8 bases. This CDR3 is built from 16 residues. The J segment lost 6 bases and the V segment lost 4 bases, leaving 14 bases of the junction unmatched. Germline V gives CDR1 SEHNR, CDR2 FQNEAQ (reference sequence). For the CDR3, the DNA is TGTGCCAGCAGCTCTCCGGGACAGGACAGGTTGACCGAGCAGTACTTC. Translation: CASSSPGQDRLTEQYF.

In DNA, the CDR3 is TGCGCCAGCACACAGGGGGCGCAGGGGTCCGGGGAGCTGTTTTTT. This codes for CASTQGAQGSGELFF. The chain uses TRBV5-1 and TRBJ2-2, with 9 bases that match TRBD1. Germline V gene sequence: CDR1 SGHRS, CDR2 YFSETQ. V dropped 6 bases and J dropped 6; count of bases not matched to a gene: 9. The CDR3 length is 15 residues. The full variable domain, completed using reference TRBV5-1 and TRBJ2-2, is KAGVTQTPRYLIKTRGQQVTLSCSPISGHRSVSWYQQTPGQGLQFLFEYFSETQRNKGNFPGRFSGRQFSNSRSEMNVSTLELGDSALYLCASTQGAQGSGELFFGEGSRLTVL.

This sequence joins TRBV7-2 and TRBJ2-3; D call uncertain. Trimming shortened V by 5 bases and J by 7 bases, and 7 bases separated the two germline ends. This CDR3 has 11 amino acids. The germline V gene encodes CDR1 SGHTA and CDR2 FQGNSA. In DNA, the CDR3 is TGTGCCAGCAGCGACACGTATACGCAGTATTTT. Translation gives CASSDTYTQYF.

About this clone itself: At one end, the junction sequence differs from germline, possibly due to a read error. The same CDR3 also results from other DNA sequences found in this sample. The chain carries TRBV6-5 and TRBJ1-2, with D maybe TRBD1 (5 bases). In germline, CDR1 is MNHEY, CDR2 SVGAGI. This CDR3 is built from 14 residues. The CDR3 bases are TGCGCCAGCAGTTACTCGCAGGGCTTGGCAGGCTACACCTTC. It yields the protein CASSYSQGLAGYTF.

The chain carries TRBV19 and TRBJ1-1; no clear D gene. Germline lookup yields CDR1 LNHDA and CDR2 SQIVND (reference sequence). This CDR3 is built from 13 residues. V gave up 5 bases and J gave up 8 bases, with 15 bases separating them. For the CDR3, the DNA is TGTGCCAGTAGTTTACGGAGGGAGAGGGAAGCTTTCTTT. Protein product: CASSLRREREAFF.

V gene TRBV12-5 combines with J gene TRBJ2-7, with TRBD2 matching over 7 bases. Germline V gene lookup returns CDR1 LGHNT and CDR2 FRNRAP. Unmatched junction bases numbered 10, after V lost 5 bases and J lost 6 bases. This CDR3 comprises 14 residues. CDR3 region: CASGRDYPTAEQYF. In DNA form, the CDR3 reads TGTGCTAGTGGTCGGGACTACCCTACGGCCGAGCAGTACTTC.

J is TRBJ1-3 and V is TRBV7-2; D not resolved. CDR1 is SGHTA and CDR2 is FQGNSA in the germline V gene. The CDR3 sequence is 16 residues long. The V end lost 1 base, the J end lost 0 bases, and 10 bases lay between the germline ends. The DNA of the CDR3 is TGTGCCAGCAGCTTAGGGGGAGATTACTCTGGAAACACCATATATTTT. It is translated as CASSLGGDYSGNTIYF.

The CDR3 spells CASKPSGVDSGNTIYF. The CDR3 DNA is TGTGCCAGTAAGCCCTCAGGGGTAGACTCTGGAAACACCATATATTTT. This chain uses TRBV19 with TRBJ1-3, with D perhaps matching TRBD1 (6 bases). Germline V CDR1 and CDR2: LNHDA, SQIVND (reference sequence). CDR3 length: 16 residues. The V end lost 7 bases, the J end lost 0 bases, and 16 bases lay between the germline ends.

CDR3 coding DNA: TGTGCCAGCAGCTTAGCGAGGACTAGGGGTAGAGAGACCCAGTACTTC. Its protein product is CASSLARTRGRETQYF. This chain joins TRBV7-2 and TRBJ2-5; 7 bases match TRBD2. Per germline, CDR1 SGHTA and CDR2 FQGNSA. CDR3 length equals 16 residues. The V segment lost 0 bases and the J segment 4 bases; nucleotides outside the gene matches: 8.